Shown below are 27 T cell receptor beta chains from a single sample sequenced in a study of neurological immune-mediated disorders. TCRdb processed the 5' RACE reads anew with MiXCR; each CDR3 protein has one entry. In the table there are tens of thousands of distinct CDR3 sequences, around 3.3% of which are singletons. Specimen: PBMCs. The receptors derive from a man aged 40-55 years with multiple sclerosis.

This clonotype was seen ten or more times. The rearrangement links TRBV9 to TRBJ1-5; tentative D call: TRBD1 (6 bases). This CDR3 contains 14 residues. Germline V CDR1 and CDR2: SGDLS, YYNGEE. Trimming pared 4 bases from V and 3 bases from J, leaving 11 bases between. CDR3 residues: CASSSGGANQPQHF. The CDR3, as DNA: TGTGCCAGCAGCTCTGGGGGGGCCAATCAGCCCCAGCATTTT.

In this sample, this clonotype turned up many times. This chain uses TRBV7-3 with TRBJ2-2; 9 nucleotides match TRBD1. This CDR3 is built from 15 residues. V trimming: 4 bases; J trimming: 7 bases; junction bases outside the gene matches: 7. CDR1 SGHTA and CDR2 FQGTGA come from the germline V gene. CDR3 in DNA: TGTGCCAGCAGCTCACCGGGACAGGGCGGCGGGGAGCTGTTTTTT. Encoded protein: CASSSPGQGGGELFF.

There are many counts of this clonotype. V gene TRBV15 combines with J gene TRBJ1-2; possible D gene TRBD1, 5 bases. The CDR3 length is 16 residues. The V end was cut by 1 base, the J end by 1 base, with 13 bases between. Germline V gene sequence: CDR1 LNHNV, CDR2 YYDKDF (reference sequence). The CDR3 is CATSRGGVGLNYGYTF. For the CDR3, the DNA is TGTGCCACCAGCAGAGGAGGAGTGGGGCTTAACTATGGCTACACCTTC. Filled out from reference TRBV15 and TRBJ1-2, the complete variable domain reads DAMVIQNPRYQVTQFGKPVTLSCSQTLNHNVMYWYQQKSSQAPKLLFHYYDKDFNNEADTPDNFQSRRPNTSFCFLDIRSPGLGDTAMYLCATSRGGVGLNYGYTFGSGTRLTVV.

This clonotype was observed many times. This rearrangement joins TRBV12-3 or TRBV12-4 to TRBJ1-4; D gene unclear. V lost 5 bases, J lost 11 bases, and 12 bases lay in between. This CDR3 is built from 12 residues. The CDR3 nucleotides read TGTGCCAGCAGTGAGACCCGCGAGAAACTGTTTTTT. Protein sequence: CASSETREKLFF.

This clonotype was found many times. The V gene is TRBV20-1, the J gene TRBJ1-5; 9 positions match TRBD1. Unmatched junction bases numbered 3, after V lost 3 bases and J lost 0 bases. Germline CDR1 reads DFQATT; CDR2 reads SNEGSKA (reference sequence). There are 15 residues in the CDR3. In DNA, the CDR3 is TGCAGTGCTAGCCGACAGGGGGGTAGCAATCAGCCCCAGCATTTT. As protein: CSASRQGGSNQPQHF.

The sample holds many counts of this clonotype. The chain has TRBV7-6 and TRBJ1-3; D gene unclear. Trimming pared 1 base from V and 0 bases from J, leaving 1 base between. Germline V gene sequence: CDR1 SGHVS, CDR2 FNYEAQ. The CDR3 sequence is 13 residues long. As DNA, the CDR3 is TGTGCCAGCAGCTTAGGCTCTGGAAACACCATATATTTT. It translates to CASSLGSGNTIYF.

This clonotype appeared many times. V usage is TRBV29-1 and J usage is TRBJ2-3, with 7 bases that match TRBD1. The CDR3 sequence is 14 residues long. Trimming removed 7 bases from V and 2 bases from J; junction bases left unmatched: 9. The germline V gene has CDR1 SQVTM and CDR2 ANQGSEA. Written as DNA, the CDR3 is TGCAGCGCCGAGGGGGCGCGGAACACAGATACGCAGTATTTT. Residues: CSAEGARNTDTQYF.

The sample holds many counts of this clonotype. The chain uses TRBV5-1 and TRBJ2-2; TRBD1 matches at 8 bases. J was trimmed by 7 bases and V by 2 bases; bases with no gene match: 7. The CDR3 is made up of 15 amino acids. Germline CDR1 and CDR2: SGHRS and YFSETQ. The CDR3 region is CASSFRTGTGGELFF. The CDR3 region has the DNA TGCGCCAGCAGCTTCCGGACAGGGACGGGCGGGGAGCTGTTTTTT.

The chain joins TRBV5-1 to TRBJ2-1; 7 bases line up with TRBD1. CDR1 and CDR2 from the germline V gene are SGHRS and YFSETQ. The V segment lost 3 bases and the J segment 9 bases; nucleotides outside the gene matches: 15. This CDR3 comprises 16 residues. CDR3 DNA: TGCGCCAGCAGCTGGGAAACAGGGGTGGGACGGTCTGAGCAGTTCTTC. The encoded protein is CASSWETGVGRSEQFF.

A few counts support this clonotype. J is TRBJ1-1 and V is TRBV3-1; no clear D gene. The germline V gene has CDR1 LGHDT and CDR2 YNNKEL (reference sequence). CDR3 size: 15 residues. V was pared by 1 base and J by 1 base, with 10 bases between. The CDR3 DNA sequence: TGTGCCAGCAGCCAAGCGGGAAACAGGAACACTGAAGCTTTCTTT. It encodes CASSQAGNRNTEAFF. The whole variable domain, filled in from reference TRBV3-1 and TRBJ1-1, reads DTAVSQTPKYLVTQMGNDKSIKCEQNLGHDTMYWYKQDSKKFLKIMFSYNNKELIINETVPNRFSPKSPDKAHLNLHINSLELGDSAVYFCASSQAGNRNTEAFFGQGTRLTVV.

This clonotype was seen more than once but under ten times. The DNA for the CDR3 is TGTGCCAGCAGTTACTCACAGAATCAGCCCCAGCATTTT. This sequence encodes CASSYSQNQPQHF. This chain links TRBV6-5 with TRBJ1-5; D unclear. CDR1 and CDR2 from the germline V gene are MNHEY and SVGAGI. Trimming pared 0 bases from V and 4 bases from J, leaving 4 bases between. This CDR3 is built from 13 residues.

This clonotype was picked up many times. This sequence joins TRBV3-1 and TRBJ1-4; the D is unclear. Looked up from germline, CDR1 is LGHDT and CDR2 is YNNKEL (reference sequence). V lost 0 bases and J lost 7, with 12 bases in between. CDR3 size: 15 residues. In DNA form, the CDR3 reads TGTGCCAGCAGCCAAGATCCGGGAAAGAGTGAAAAACTGTTTTTT. As protein: CASSQDPGKSEKLFF.

A word on this clonotype: Compared with germline, one end of the junction differs, possibly owing to a read error. This chain links TRBV20-1 with TRBJ1-6; TRBD1 agrees at 7 bases. CDR1 and CDR2 (germline): DFQATT, SNEGSKA (reference sequence). The CDR3 is 14 residues long. CDR3 sequence (DNA): TGCAGTGCTAGAGTGGCAGGGGGGGATTCACCCCTCAACTTT. This gives the protein CSARVAGGDSPLNF.

In its sample, this clonotype was seen many times. The V call is TRBV10-3, the J call TRBJ2-3, with D perhaps matching TRBD1 (6 bases). Germline V lookup: CDR1 ENHRY, CDR2 SYGVKD. CDR3 length: 14 residues. V was shortened by 6 bases and J by 0 bases, with 10 bases between the two germline ends. The CDR3 loop is CAISPGTSTDTQYF. In DNA, the CDR3 is TGTGCCATCAGCCCCGGGACAAGCACAGATACGCAGTATTTT.

This clonotype has at least ten counts. The rearrangement links TRBV12-3 or TRBV12-4 to TRBJ2-1, with D possibly matching TRBD1 (6 bases). With 5 bases removed from V and 7 bases from J, the gap between germline ends came to 12 bases. The CDR3 has 13 residues. In DNA form, the CDR3 reads TGTGCCAGCAGTCTTCAACAGGGAAATGAGCAGTTCTTC. The encoded protein is CASSLQQGNEQFF.

This clonotype was observed at least ten times. The gene calls are TRBV6-1 and TRBJ1-5; TRBD1 is a possible D gene (6 bases). The V gene's germline CDR1 is MNHNS and CDR2 SASEGT. V dropped 7 bases and J dropped 6 bases, with 19 bases sitting between them. The CDR3 loop spans 15 amino acids. CDR3 residues: CASTAGDSLRQPQHF. The CDR3 DNA sequence: TGTGCCAGCACCGCAGGGGACTCCTTGCGTCAGCCCCAGCATTTT.

This clonotype was detected ten times or more. V gene TRBV7-9 combines with J gene TRBJ1-4; D is unclear. Germline loops: CDR1 SEHNR, CDR2 FQNEAQ (reference sequence). CDR3 length: 17 amino acids. Trimming removed 1 base at V and 0 bases at J, with 12 bases between. The chain's CDR3 is CASSLVPHLATNEKLFF. In DNA, the CDR3 is TGTGCCAGCAGCTTAGTACCTCACCTCGCAACTAATGAAAAACTGTTTTTT. Filled out from reference TRBV7-9 and TRBJ1-4, the complete variable domain reads DTGVSQNPRHKITKRGQNVTFRCDPISEHNRLYWYRQTLGQGPEFLTYFQNEAQLEKSRLLSDRFSAERPKGSFSTLEIQRTEQGDSAMYLCASSLVPHLATNEKLFFGSGTQLSVL.

This clonotype was seen repeatedly, ten times or more. The CDR3 region is CASSGQGGKSPLHF. The CDR3 bases are TGCGCCAGCTCCGGACAGGGAGGGAAATCACCCCTCCACTTT. J is TRBJ1-6 and V is TRBV5-1; 8 bases fit TRBD1. The CDR3 has 14 amino acids. Germline V CDR1 and CDR2: SGHRS, YFSETQ. V was pared by 7 bases and J by 10 bases, with 10 bases of the junction left unmatched. The variable domain in full, completed from reference TRBV5-1 and TRBJ1-6, reads KAGVTQTPRYLIKTRGQQVTLSCSPISGHRSVSWYQQTPGQGLQFLFEYFSETQRNKGNFPGRFSGRQFSNSRSEMNVSTLELGDSALYLCASSGQGGKSPLHFGNGTRLTVT.

This clonotype was seen ten or more times. The chain couples TRBV2 to TRBJ2-5; 9 nucleotides agree with TRBD1. Trimming at V came to 6 bases and at J to 5 bases, leaving 4 bases not matched to a gene. Germline-derived CDR1 and CDR2 are SNHLY and FYNNEI. The CDR3 loop spans 13 amino acids. CDR3 protein: CASRGTGSETQYF. The CDR3 DNA reads TGTGCCAGCAGAGGGACAGGGAGTGAGACCCAGTACTTC.

In this sample, this clonotype turned up a few times. At one of its ends the junction is not consistent with the germline gene, which may arise from a read error. J is TRBJ1-5 and V is TRBV18, with D perhaps matching TRBD1 (5 bases). This CDR3 comprises 16 residues. The germline CDR1 and CDR2 sequences are KGHSH and LQKENI. The CDR3 loop is CASSPPGGSADQPQNF. The CDR3, as DNA: TGTGCCAGCTCACCACCGGGGGGGTCGGCCGATCAGCCCCAGAATTTT.

This clonotype was found a few times. A much more abundant neighbour one base away suggests this may be a read error. This sequence joins TRBV9 and TRBJ1-2, with D possibly matching TRBD1 (5 bases). This CDR3 contains 13 residues. Between the trimmed V and J ends, which lost 3 bases and 14 bases, there was a span of 20 bases. Germline CDR1 reads SGDLS; CDR2 reads YYNGEE. This CDR3 is CASSADTGREGTF. DNA for the CDR3: TGTGCCAGCAGCGCCGATACCGGGAGGGAGGGGACCTTC.

This clonotype was seen many times. The chain employs TRBV6-5 and TRBJ2-1; D is uncertain. CDR1 and CDR2 (germline): MNHEY, SVGAGI. Trimming stripped 5 bases from V and 7 bases from J, with 6 bases between. The CDR3 has 11 residues. The CDR3 region has the DNA TGTGCCAGCAGTCCCGGGAATGAGCAGTTCTTC. As protein: CASSPGNEQFF.

This clonotype has at least ten counts. At one boundary the junction diverges from the germline segment, which might be a read error. The chain has TRBV7-7 and TRBJ2-1; D not resolved. Germline assignment: CDR1 SSHAT and CDR2 FNYEAQ (reference sequence). This CDR3 is built from 15 residues. The CDR3 sequence: CASSFGQVGYNEQFF. CDR3 sequence (DNA): TGTGCTAGCAGCTTTGGGCAGGTTGGCTACAATGAGCAGTTCTTC.

This clonotype has a count of ten or more. The chain has TRBV6-6 and TRBJ1-5; tentatively, D is TRBD1 (5 bases). Trimming shortened V by 6 bases and J by 4 bases, and 10 bases separated the two germline ends. Germline assignment: CDR1 MNHNY and CDR2 SVGAGI (reference sequence). This CDR3 is built from 13 residues. The chain's CDR3 is CASSRQKNQPQHF. In DNA form, the CDR3 reads TGTGCCAGCAGCCGACAGAAAAATCAGCCCCAGCATTTT.

At least ten counts were recorded for this clonotype. CDR3 sequence: CSARDKRGVTDTQYF. CDR3 DNA sequence: TGCAGTGCTAGAGATAAGCGGGGGGTTACAGATACGCAGTATTTT. The chain is built from TRBV20-1 and TRBJ2-3, with TRBD2 matching over 9 bases. Germline CDR1 is DFQATT and CDR2 is SNEGSKA (reference sequence). V lost 0 bases and J lost 3; bases outside the gene matches: 4. The CDR3 is made up of 15 amino acids.

This clonotype was observed many times. The V and J genes are TRBV7-2 and TRBJ1-1; 9 nucleotides agree with TRBD1. V shed 4 bases and J 6 bases; nucleotides not matched to a gene: 18. Germline CDR1 SGHTA, CDR2 FQGNSA. The CDR3 loop spans 18 amino acids. The CDR3, as DNA: TGTGCCAGCAGCTATCTCCGGGACAGGGTCGGTAGGTACCCTGAAGCTTTCTTT. It yields the protein CASSYLRDRVGRYPEAFF.

This clonotype was observed at least ten times. One end of the junction is discordant with germline, which a read error may explain. This chain joins TRBV10-3 and TRBJ2-5, with 8 bases matching TRBD1. Germline assignment: CDR1 ENHRY and CDR2 SYGVKD. The CDR3 loop spans 13 amino acids. CDR3 sequence: CAITEDRAETQYF. Here the CDR3 DNA reads TGTGCCATCACTGAGGACAGGGCTGAGACCCAGTACTTC.